A selection of T cell receptor beta chains follows, all from one sample in a study of beta chain features in type 1 diabetes. TCRdb's copy holds only in-frame clones and misses some; the assay was immunoSEQ multiplex PCR. Of about 470,000 clones listed, 25% to 35% are singletons. Sequences were obtained from naive CD4+ T cells from blood. The receptor set was obtained from a man aged 18 to 29 in good health. Both conserved end residues are trimmed from each CDR3. A D gene is named only where the DNA matches it firmly.

j_call d_call v_call cdr3_aa
TRBJ1-5 . TRBV7-2 ASSWVNQPQH
TRBJ2-1 . TRBV20-1 SASPHEQF
TRBJ1-1 . TRBV7-9 ASTLVSAVGEAF
TRBJ2-5 . TRBV29-1 SVGVLETQY
TRBJ2-4 . TRBV4-3 ASSQDTRNIQY
TRBJ2-7 . TRBV21-1 ASIHVGQGPSGQY
TRBJ2-3 TRBD1 TRBV11-2 ASTWVPRGTDTQY
TRBJ1-2 . TRBV28 ASRSSHYGYT
TRBJ2-5 . TRBV28 ASGEPARETQY
TRBJ2-3 . TRBV11-2 ASSLERTTDTQY
TRBJ2-1 TRBD2 TRBV9 ASSVDSQRDHRSSYNEQF
TRBJ2-3 . TRBV9 ASSVDGQSTDTQY
TRBJ2-3 . TRBV7-9 ASSLVDGMGTDTQY
TRBJ1-4 . TRBV6-5 ASSYWAGEKLF
TRBJ2-7 . TRBV1 TSSQGYDRGRHEQY
TRBJ2-5 . TRBV4-2 ASSQDPGTQY
TRBJ2-5 . TRBV11-2 ASSLGLAFETQY
TRBJ2-3 . TRBV30 AASGAGGDTQY
TRBJ1-5 TRBD1 TRBV30 AWSPPGQGPQPQH
TRBJ2-3 . TRBV27 ASSPNPSTDTQY
TRBJ2-1 TRBD2 TRBV27 ASSPGLAVINEQF
TRBJ2-3 . TRBV4-3 ASSPFQSPSTSTDTQY
TRBJ2-5 . TRBV7-9 ASSSGRETQY
TRBJ2-3 TRBD2 TRBV7-9 ASSLGLAGDTQY
TRBJ2-6 . TRBV30 ACDTGANVLT
TRBJ2-5 . TRBV30 AWTLGGRPQY
TRBJ1-4 . TRBV7-9 ASSPTPGKNEKLF
TRBJ2-5 . TRBV18 ASSPLASQETQY
TRBJ2-1 . TRBV30 AWSVQLGVSYNEQF
TRBJ2-1 . TRBV9 ASSVEGRVSSYNEQF
TRBJ2-3 TRBD2 TRBV30 AWSVPSLGRGGDTQY
TRBJ2-5 . TRBV11-2 ASSSTDKETQY
TRBJ2-1 . TRBV30 AWSVRSGSYNEQF
TRBJ2-1 TRBD2 TRBV5-1 ASSGGLAGVSEQF
TRBJ2-1 TRBD2 TRBV2 ASSELAGNEQF